The clone carrying this TCR beta chain showed up just a few times. What it binds is not known. Trimming removed 7 bases at V and 0 bases at J, with 19 bases between. The CDR3 is made up of 17 amino acids. CDR1 is SGHTA and CDR2 is FQGTGA in the germline V gene. This record comes from a study of cytomegalovirus exposure and HLA in healthy donors. The wider study: Ancestry clustering placed around 80% of several hundred genotyped donors in the Caucasian-associated cluster.

PCR was performed using 60 Vbeta and 13 Jbeta primers. The repertoire was sequenced with immunoSEQ multiplex PCR; TCRdb's copy has only in-frame clones and lacks some. The table lists 200,000 or so clones, about 80% of them singletons, with just over 2% in the top ten. General study findings and limits: Later, TCR association rates were found to vary by HLA locus, highest for DRB1 and lowest for HLA-C.

This chain links TRBV7-3 with TRBJ2-4; D may be TRBD2 (5 bases). This clonotype originated in a woman aged 18-30 years in good health and CMV-seropositive. Sequencing was done on a sample of PBMCs. CDR3 DNA: TGTGCCAGCATCCTTTTCCGGGGAACCTTAGCCAAAAACATTCAGTACTTC. It yields the protein CASILFRGTLAKNIQYF.